This TCR beta chain came from a study of T cell responses to AZD1222 COVID-19 vaccine. This clone was observed a handful of times. Its specificity is unknown. The table came from immunoSEQ multiplex PCR; TCRdb's copy has only in-frame clones and leaves some out. The sample contains tens of thousands of clones, approximately 79% of which appear only once. This CDR3 is 16 amino acids long. V dropped 5 bases and J dropped 2; count of bases not matched to a gene: 6. Germline loops: CDR1 MNHEY, CDR2 SMNVEV (reference sequence). Study-level findings and limits: None of the repertoires were sampled until the peak T cell response had passed. Dominant at 160-218 and 743-854, vaccine-associated CD4 TCRs also spanned spike. Baseline serostatus was positive in only a handful of AZD1222 recipients.

V and J are TRBV27 and TRBJ2-3; 11 positions match TRBD2. This material consisted of peripheral blood, taken on day 0 of MenACWY control vaccination. The source of this sequence is an adult in good health. The CDR3 is CASSPLAGGFTDTQYF. CDR3 bases: TGTGCCAGCAGTCCCCTAGCGGGGGGTTTCACAGATACGCAGTATTTT.